The T cell receptor (beta chain) described here comes from a study of metastatic and nonmetastatic thyroid tumors. This clone came up a few times. TCRdb used MiXCR to call clones anew from the PCR reads. The data contain around 8,700 clones, approximately 24% of them singletons. Thyroid surgery had not been preceded by any treatment in any patient. This clonotype originated in a female donor with papillary thyroid cancer or a benign thyroid nodule (not recorded which). Some clones in this sample may be carry-over from other donors' samples. The sample comprised adjacent normal tissue.

CDR3 sequence reads: CSASYGLLGNTIYF. CDR3 nucleotides: TGCAGTGCTAGTTACGGGCTTCTGGGAAACACCATATATTTT. The chain is built from TRBV20-1 and TRBJ1-3; D gene ambiguous. The germline V gene has CDR1 DFQATT and CDR2 SNEGSKA (reference sequence). Trimming left V 3 bases short and J 4 bases short, with 13 bases between. This CDR3 has 14 residues.